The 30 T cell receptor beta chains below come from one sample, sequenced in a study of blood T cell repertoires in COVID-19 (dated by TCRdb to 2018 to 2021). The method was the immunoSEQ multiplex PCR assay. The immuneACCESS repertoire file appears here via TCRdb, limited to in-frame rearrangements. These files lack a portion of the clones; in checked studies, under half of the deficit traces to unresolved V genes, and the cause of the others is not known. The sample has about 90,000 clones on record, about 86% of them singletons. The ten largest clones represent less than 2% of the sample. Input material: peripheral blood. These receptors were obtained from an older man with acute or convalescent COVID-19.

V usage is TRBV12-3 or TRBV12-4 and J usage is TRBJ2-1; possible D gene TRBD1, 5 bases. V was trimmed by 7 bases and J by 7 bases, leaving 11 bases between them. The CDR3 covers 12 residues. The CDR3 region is CASKAGNNEQFF. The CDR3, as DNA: TGTGCCAGCAAGGCAGGGAATAATGAGCAGTTCTTC.

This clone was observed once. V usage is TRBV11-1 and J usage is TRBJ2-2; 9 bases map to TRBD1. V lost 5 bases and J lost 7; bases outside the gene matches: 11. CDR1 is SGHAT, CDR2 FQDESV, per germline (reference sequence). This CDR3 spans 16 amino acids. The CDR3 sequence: CASSIRTGEGFGELFF. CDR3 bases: TGTGCCAGCAGCATCCGGACAGGGGAGGGTTTCGGGGAGCTGTTTTTT.

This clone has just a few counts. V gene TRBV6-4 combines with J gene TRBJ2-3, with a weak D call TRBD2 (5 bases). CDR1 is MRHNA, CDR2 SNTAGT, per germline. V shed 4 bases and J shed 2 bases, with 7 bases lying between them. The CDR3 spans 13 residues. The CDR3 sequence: CASSAAATDTQYF. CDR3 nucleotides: TGTGCCAGCAGTGCAGCGGCCACAGATACGCAGTATTTT.

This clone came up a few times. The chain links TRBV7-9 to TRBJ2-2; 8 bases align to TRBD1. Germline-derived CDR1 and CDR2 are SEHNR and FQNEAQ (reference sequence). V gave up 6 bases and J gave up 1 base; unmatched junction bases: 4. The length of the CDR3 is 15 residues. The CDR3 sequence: CASRTGTGNTGELFF. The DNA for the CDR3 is TGTGCCAGCAGGACCGGGACAGGGAACACCGGGGAGCTGTTTTTT.

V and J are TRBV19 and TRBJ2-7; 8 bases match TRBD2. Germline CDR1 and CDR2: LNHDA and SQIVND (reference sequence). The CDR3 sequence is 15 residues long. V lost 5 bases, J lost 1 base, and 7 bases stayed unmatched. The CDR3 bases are TGTGCCAGTAGTCCGGTCGGGGGGGTATCCTACGAGCAGTACTTC. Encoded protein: CASSPVGGVSYEQYF.

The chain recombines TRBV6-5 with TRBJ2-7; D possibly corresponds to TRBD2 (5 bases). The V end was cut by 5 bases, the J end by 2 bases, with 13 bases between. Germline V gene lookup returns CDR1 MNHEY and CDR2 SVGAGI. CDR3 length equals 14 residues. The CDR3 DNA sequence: TGTGCCAGCAGTCCCGGACTCCCGACCTACGAGCAGTACTTC. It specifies CASSPGLPTYEQYF.

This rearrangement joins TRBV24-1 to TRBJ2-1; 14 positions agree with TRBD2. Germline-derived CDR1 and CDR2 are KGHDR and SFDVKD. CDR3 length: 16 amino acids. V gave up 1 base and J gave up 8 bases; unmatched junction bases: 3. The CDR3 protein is CATSDFRTSGRYEQFF. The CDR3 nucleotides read TGTGCCACCAGTGATTTCCGGACTAGCGGGAGGTATGAGCAGTTCTTC.

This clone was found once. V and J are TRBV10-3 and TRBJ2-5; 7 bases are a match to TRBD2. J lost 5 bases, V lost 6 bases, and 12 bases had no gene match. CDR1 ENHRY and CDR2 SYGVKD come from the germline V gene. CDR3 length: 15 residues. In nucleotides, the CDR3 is TGTGCCATCAGCCCCCCGCCCGGGAGGTTGGAGACCCAGTACTTC. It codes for CAISPPPGRLETQYF.

The CDR3: CASSSGGAGGNTIYF. The DNA for the CDR3 is TGTGCCAGCAGTTCGGGGGGGGCCGGGGGAAACACCATATATTTT. This chain links TRBV28 with TRBJ1-3; D is perhaps TRBD1 (6 bases). Trimming stripped 4 bases from V and 4 bases from J, with 14 bases between. CDR1 and CDR2 from the germline V gene are MDHEN and SYDVKM. The CDR3 is 15 amino acids.

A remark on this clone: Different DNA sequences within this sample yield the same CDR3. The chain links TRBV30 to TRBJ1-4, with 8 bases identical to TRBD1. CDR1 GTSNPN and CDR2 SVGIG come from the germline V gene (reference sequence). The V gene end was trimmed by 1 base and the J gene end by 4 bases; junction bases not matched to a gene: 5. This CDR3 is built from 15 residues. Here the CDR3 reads CAWSAGTGGNEKLFF. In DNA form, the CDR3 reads TGTGCCTGGAGTGCGGGGACAGGCGGTAATGAAAAACTGTTTTTT. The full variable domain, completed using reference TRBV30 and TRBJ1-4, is SQTIHQWPATLVQPVGSPLSLECTVEGTSNPNLYWYRQAAGRGLQLLFYSVGIGQISSEVPQNLSASRPQDRQFILSSKKLLLSDSGFYLCAWSAGTGGNEKLFFGSGTQLSVL.

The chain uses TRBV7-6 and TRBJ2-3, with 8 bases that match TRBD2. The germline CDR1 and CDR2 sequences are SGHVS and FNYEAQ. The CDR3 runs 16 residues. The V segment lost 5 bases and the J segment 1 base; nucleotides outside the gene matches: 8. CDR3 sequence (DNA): TGTGCCAGCAGCCCCATCAAGACTAGCGGCACAGATACGCAGTATTTT. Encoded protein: CASSPIKTSGTDTQYF.

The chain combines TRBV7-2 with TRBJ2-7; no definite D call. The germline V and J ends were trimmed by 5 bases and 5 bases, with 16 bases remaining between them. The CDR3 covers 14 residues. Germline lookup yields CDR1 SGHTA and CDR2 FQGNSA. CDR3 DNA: TGTGCCAGCAGCCCTCGTGGATGGAGTAACGAGCAGTACTTC. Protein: CASSPRGWSNEQYF.

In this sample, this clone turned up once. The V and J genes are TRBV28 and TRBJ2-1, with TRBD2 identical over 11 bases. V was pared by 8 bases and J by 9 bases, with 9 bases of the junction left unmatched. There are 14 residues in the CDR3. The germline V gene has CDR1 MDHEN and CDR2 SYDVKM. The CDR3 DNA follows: TGTGCCAGCTGCCCACTAGCGGGAGTGGGTGAGCAGTTCTTC. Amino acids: CASCPLAGVGEQFF.

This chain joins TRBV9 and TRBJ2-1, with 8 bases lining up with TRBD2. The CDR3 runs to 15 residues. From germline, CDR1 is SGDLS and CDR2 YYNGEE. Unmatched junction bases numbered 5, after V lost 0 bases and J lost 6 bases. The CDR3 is CASSVDGRAGNEQFF. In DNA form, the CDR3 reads TGTGCCAGCAGCGTAGACGGGAGGGCCGGCAATGAGCAGTTCTTC. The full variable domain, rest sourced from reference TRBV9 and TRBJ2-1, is DSGVTQTPKHLITATGQRVTLRCSPRSGDLSVYWYQQSLDQGLQFLIQYYNGEERAKGNILERFSAQQFPDLHSELNLSSLELGDSALYFCASSVDGRAGNEQFFGPGTRLTVL.

CDR3 sequence (DNA): TGCGCCAGCAGCTTTGGCGGATACACCGGGGAGCTGTTTTTT. This translates into CASSFGGYTGELFF. This rearrangement joins TRBV5-1 to TRBJ2-2, with D unresolved. Trimming removed 2 bases at V and 3 bases at J, with 8 bases between. The germline gives CDR1 SGHRS, CDR2 YFSETQ. The CDR3 is made up of 14 amino acids.

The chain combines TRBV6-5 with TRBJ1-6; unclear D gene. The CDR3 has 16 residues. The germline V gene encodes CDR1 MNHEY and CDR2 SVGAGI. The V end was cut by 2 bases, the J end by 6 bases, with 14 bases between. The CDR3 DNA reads TGTGCCAGCAGTTACATGGAGCCAAACCTTAATTCACCCCTCCACTTT. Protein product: CASSYMEPNLNSPLHF.

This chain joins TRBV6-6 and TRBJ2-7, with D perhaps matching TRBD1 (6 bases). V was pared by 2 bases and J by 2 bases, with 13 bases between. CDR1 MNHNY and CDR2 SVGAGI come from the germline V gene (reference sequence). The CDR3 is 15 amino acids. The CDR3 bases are TGTGCCAGCAGTTACAGCCGGGACAAGGCCTACGAGCAGTACTTC. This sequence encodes CASSYSRDKAYEQYF.

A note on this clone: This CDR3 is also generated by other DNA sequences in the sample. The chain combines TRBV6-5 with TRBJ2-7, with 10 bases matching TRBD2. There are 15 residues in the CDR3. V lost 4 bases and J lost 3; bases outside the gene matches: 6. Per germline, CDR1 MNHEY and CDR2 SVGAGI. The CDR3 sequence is CASSSTSGISYEQYF. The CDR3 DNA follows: TGTGCCAGCAGTTCAACTAGCGGGATTAGCTACGAGCAGTACTTC.

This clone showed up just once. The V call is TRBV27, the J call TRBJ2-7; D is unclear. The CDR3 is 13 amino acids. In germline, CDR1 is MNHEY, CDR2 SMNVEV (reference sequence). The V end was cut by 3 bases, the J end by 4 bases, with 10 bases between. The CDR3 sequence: CASSFYTGYEQYF. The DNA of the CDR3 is TGTGCCAGCAGTTTTTACACCGGGTACGAGCAGTACTTC.

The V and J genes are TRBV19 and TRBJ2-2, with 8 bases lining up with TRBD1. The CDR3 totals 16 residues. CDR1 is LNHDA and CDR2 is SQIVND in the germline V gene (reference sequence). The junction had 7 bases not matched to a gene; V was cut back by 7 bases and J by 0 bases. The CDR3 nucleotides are TGTGCCAGTAAATGGGGACAGGCCGCGAACACCGGGGAGCTGTTTTTT. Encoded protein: CASKWGQAANTGELFF.

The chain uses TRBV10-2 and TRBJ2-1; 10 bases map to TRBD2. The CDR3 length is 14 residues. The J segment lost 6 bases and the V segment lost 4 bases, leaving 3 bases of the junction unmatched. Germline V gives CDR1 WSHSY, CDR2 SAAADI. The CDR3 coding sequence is TGCGCCAGCAGTGCGAGCGGGAGGGCCAATGAGCAGTTCTTC. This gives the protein CASSASGRANEQFF.

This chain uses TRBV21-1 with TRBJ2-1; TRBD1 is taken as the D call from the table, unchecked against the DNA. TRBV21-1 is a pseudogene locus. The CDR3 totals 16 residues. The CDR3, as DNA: TGTGCCAGCAGCAAAGCGCGGGACAGAGCCTACAATGAGCAGTTCTTC. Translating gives CASSKARDRAYNEQFF.

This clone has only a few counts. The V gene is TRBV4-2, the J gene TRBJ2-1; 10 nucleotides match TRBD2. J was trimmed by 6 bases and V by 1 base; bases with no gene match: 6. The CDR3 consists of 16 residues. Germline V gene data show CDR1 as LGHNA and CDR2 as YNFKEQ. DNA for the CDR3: TGTGCCAGCAGCCAAGTTTCGGCTAGCGGGAGCAATGAGCAGTTCTTC. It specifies CASSQVSASGSNEQFF.

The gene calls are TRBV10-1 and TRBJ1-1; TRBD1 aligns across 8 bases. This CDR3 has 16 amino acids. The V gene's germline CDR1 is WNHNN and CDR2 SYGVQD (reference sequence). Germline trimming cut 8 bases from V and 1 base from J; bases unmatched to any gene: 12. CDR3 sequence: CASGRTGCPPNTEAFF. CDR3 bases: TGCGCCAGCGGGAGGACAGGGTGCCCTCCGAACACTGAAGCTTTCTTT.

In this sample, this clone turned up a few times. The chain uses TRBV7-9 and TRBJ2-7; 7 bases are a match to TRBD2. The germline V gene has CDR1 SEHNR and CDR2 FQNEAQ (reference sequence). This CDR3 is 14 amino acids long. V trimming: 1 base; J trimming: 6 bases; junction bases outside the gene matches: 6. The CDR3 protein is CASSLGQRGGEQYF. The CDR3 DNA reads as TGTGCCAGCAGCTTAGGACAGCGGGGAGGCGAGCAGTACTTC.

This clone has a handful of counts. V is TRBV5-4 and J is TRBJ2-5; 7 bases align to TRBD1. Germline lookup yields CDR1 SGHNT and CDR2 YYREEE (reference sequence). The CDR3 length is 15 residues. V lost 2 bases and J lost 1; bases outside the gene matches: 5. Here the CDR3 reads CASSLKQGSQETQYF. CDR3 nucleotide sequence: TGTGCCAGCAGCTTAAAACAGGGGAGCCAAGAGACCCAGTACTTC.

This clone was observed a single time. The CDR3 loop is CASSTPQGIGQPQHF. DNA for the CDR3: TGTGCCAGCAGTACCCCACAGGGTATAGGTCAGCCCCAGCATTTT. The chain uses TRBV28 and TRBJ1-5, with a tentative D call TRBD1 (6 bases). The CDR3 sequence is 15 residues long. Germline-derived CDR1 and CDR2 are MDHEN and SYDVKM. V lost 5 bases and J lost 6, with 17 bases in between. The variable domain in full, with the rest retrieved from reference TRBV28 and TRBJ1-5, is DVKVTQSSRYLVKRTGEKVFLECVQDMDHENMFWYRQDPGLGLRLIYFSYDVKMKEKGDIPEGYSVSREKKERFSLILESASTNQTSMYLCASSTPQGIGQPQHFGDGTRLSIL.

CDR3 bases: TGTGCCAGCAGGGGGACAGGGGGCTCATACGAGCAGTACTTC. Protein sequence: CASRGTGGSYEQYF. V usage is TRBV21-1 and J usage is TRBJ2-7; the table's D call of TRBD1 was not tested on the DNA. TRBV21-1 is listed as a pseudogene. The CDR3 extends over 14 amino acids.

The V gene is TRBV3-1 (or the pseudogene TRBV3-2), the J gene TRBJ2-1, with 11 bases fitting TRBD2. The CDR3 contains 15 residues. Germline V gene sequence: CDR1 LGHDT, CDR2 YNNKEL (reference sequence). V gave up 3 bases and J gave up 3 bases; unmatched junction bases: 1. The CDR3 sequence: CASSQTSGIYNEQFF. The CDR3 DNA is TGTGCCAGCAGCCAGACTAGCGGGATCTACAATGAGCAGTTCTTC.

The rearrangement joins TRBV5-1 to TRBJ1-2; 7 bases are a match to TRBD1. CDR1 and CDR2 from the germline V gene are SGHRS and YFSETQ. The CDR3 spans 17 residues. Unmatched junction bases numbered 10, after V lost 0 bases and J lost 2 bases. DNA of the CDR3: TGCGCCAGCAGCTTGGGGGGGACAGTCAATCTAAACTATGGCTACACCTTC. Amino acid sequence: CASSLGGTVNLNYGYTF.